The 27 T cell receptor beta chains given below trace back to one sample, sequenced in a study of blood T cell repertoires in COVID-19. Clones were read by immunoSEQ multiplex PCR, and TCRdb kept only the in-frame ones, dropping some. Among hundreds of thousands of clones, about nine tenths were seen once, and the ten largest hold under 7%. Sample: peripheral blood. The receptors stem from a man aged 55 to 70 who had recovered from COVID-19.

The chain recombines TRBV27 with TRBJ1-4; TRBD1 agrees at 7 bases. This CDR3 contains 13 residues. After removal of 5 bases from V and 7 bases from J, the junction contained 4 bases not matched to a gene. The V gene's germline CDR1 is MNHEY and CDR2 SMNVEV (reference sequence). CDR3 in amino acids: CASSTRGTEKLFF. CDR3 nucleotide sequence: TGTGCCAGCAGTACCAGGGGGACTGAAAAACTGTTTTTT.

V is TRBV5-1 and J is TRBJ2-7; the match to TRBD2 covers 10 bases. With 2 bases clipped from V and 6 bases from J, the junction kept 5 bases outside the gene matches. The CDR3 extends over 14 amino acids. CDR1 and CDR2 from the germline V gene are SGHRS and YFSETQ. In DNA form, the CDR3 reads TGCGCCAGCAGCTTAACGACTAGCGGGTTCGAGCAGTACTTC. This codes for CASSLTTSGFEQYF.

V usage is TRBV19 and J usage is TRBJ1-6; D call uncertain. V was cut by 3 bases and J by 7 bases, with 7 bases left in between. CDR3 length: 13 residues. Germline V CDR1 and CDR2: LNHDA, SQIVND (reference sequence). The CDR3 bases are TGTGCCAGTAGTATCGGAGGGAATTCACCCCTCCACTTT. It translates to CASSIGGNSPLHF.

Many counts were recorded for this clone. The chain's CDR3 is CASSIGQGANSNQPQHF. CDR3 in DNA: TGTGCCAGTAGTATTGGGCAGGGGGCTAATAGCAATCAGCCCCAGCATTTT. The genes are TRBV19 and TRBJ1-5; 8 bases map to TRBD1. V was clipped by 3 bases and J by 0 bases; unmatched bases: 7. Per the germline V gene, CDR1 is LNHDA and CDR2 is SQIVND (reference sequence). The CDR3 extends over 17 amino acids.

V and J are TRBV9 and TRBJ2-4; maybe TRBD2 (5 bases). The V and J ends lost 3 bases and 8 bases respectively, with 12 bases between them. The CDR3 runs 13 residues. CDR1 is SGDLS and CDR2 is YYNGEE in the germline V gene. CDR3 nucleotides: TGTGCCAGCAGCGAGGCAGGAGGAGACATTCAGTACTTC. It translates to CASSEAGGDIQYF. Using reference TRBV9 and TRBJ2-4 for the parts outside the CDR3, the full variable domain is DSGVTQTPKHLITATGQRVTLRCSPRSGDLSVYWYQQSLDQGLQFLIQYYNGEERAKGNILERFSAQQFPDLHSELNLSSLELGDSALYFCASSEAGGDIQYFGAGTRLSVL.

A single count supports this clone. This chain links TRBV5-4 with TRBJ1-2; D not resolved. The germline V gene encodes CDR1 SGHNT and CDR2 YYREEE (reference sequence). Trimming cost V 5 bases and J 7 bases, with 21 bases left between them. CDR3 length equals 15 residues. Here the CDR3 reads CASSPERMSPAGYTF. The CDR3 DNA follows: TGTGCCAGCAGTCCAGAGAGGATGTCGCCCGCTGGCTACACCTTC. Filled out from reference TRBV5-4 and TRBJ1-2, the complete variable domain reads ETGVTQSPTHLIKTRGQQVTLRCSSQSGHNTVSWYQQALGQGPQFIFQYYREEENGRGNFPPRFSGLQFPNYSSELNVNALELDDSALYLCASSPERMSPAGYTFGSGTRLTVV.

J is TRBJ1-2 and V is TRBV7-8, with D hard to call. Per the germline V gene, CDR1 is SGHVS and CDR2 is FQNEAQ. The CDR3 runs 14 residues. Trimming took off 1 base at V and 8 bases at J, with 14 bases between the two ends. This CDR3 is CASSLVSSGVGYTF. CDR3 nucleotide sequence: TGTGCCAGCAGCTTAGTGTCGTCCGGGGTCGGCTACACCTTC.

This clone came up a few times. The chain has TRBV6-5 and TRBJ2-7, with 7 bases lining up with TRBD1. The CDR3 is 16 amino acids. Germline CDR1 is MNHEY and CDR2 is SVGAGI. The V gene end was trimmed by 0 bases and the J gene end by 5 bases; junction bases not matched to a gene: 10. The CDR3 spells CASSYSSRTGTHEQYF. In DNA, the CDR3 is TGTGCCAGCAGTTACTCGAGCAGGACAGGTACCCACGAGCAGTACTTC.

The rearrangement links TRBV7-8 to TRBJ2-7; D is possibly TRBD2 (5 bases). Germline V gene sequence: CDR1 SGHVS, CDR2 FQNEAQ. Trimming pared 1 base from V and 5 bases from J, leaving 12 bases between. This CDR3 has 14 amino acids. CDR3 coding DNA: TGTGCCAGCAGCTTAGTCCCCTCCGGGGACGAGCAGTACTTC. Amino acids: CASSLVPSGDEQYF.

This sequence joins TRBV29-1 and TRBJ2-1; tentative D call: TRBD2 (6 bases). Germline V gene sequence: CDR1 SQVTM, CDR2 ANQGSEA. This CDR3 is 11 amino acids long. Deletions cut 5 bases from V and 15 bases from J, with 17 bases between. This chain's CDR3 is CSVLHRDLGFF. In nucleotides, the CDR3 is TGCAGCGTTCTCCACCGGGACTTAGGGTTCTTC.

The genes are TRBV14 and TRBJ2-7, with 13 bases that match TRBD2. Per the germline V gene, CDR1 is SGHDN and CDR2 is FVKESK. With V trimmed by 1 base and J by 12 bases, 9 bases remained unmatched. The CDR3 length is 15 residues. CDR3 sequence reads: CASSQVSGLAGERYF. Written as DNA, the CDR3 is TGTGCCAGCAGCCAAGTGAGTGGACTAGCGGGAGAAAGGTACTTC.

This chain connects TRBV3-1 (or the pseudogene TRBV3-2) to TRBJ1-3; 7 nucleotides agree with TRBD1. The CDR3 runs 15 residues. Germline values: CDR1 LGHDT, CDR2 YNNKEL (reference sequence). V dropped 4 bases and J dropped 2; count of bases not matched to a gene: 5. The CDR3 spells CASSPRQGAGNTIYF. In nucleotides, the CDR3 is TGTGCCAGCAGCCCCCGACAGGGCGCTGGAAACACCATATATTTT.

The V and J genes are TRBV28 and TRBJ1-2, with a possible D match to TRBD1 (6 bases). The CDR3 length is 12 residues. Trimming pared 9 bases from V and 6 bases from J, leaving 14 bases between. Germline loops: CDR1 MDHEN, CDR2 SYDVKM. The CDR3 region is CASVSQGNGYTF. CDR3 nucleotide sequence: TGTGCCAGTGTTTCACAGGGTAATGGCTACACCTTC.

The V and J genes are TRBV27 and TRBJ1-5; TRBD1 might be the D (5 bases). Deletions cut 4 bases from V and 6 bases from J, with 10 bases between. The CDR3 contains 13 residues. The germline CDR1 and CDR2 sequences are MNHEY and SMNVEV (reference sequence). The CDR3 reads CASSYRGGQPQHF. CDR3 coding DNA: TGTGCCAGCAGTTATCGGGGGGGTCAGCCCCAGCATTTT.

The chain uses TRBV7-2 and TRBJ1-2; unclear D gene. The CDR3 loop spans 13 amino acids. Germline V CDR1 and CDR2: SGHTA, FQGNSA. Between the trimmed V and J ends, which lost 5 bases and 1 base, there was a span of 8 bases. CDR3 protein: CASSGTVNYGYTF. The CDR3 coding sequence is TGTGCCAGCAGCGGCACAGTTAACTATGGCTACACCTTC.

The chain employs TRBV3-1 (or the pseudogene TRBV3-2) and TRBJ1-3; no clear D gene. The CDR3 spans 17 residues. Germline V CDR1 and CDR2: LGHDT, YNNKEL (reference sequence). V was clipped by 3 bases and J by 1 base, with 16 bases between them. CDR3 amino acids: CASSQAELEVSGNTIYF. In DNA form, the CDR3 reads TGTGCCAGCAGCCAGGCCGAACTTGAGGTTTCTGGAAACACCATATATTTT.

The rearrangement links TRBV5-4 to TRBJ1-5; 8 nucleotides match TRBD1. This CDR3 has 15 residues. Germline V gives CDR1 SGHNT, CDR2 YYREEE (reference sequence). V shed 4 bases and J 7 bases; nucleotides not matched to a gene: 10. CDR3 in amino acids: CASSPGQGEGQPQHF. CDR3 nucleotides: TGTGCCAGCAGCCCAGGACAGGGCGAGGGACAGCCCCAGCATTTT.

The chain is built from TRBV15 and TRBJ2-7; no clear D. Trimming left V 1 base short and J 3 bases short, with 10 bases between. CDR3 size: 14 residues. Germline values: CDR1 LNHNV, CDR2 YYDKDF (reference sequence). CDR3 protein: CATSRAAGFYEQYF. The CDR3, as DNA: TGTGCCACCAGCAGAGCAGCAGGATTCTACGAGCAGTACTTC.

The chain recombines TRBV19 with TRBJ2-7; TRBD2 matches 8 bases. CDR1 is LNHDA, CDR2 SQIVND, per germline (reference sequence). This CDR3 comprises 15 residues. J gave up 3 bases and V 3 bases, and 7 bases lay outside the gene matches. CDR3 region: CASSMVVAGNYEQYF. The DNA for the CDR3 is TGTGCCAGTAGTATGGTGGTAGCGGGAAACTACGAGCAGTACTTC.

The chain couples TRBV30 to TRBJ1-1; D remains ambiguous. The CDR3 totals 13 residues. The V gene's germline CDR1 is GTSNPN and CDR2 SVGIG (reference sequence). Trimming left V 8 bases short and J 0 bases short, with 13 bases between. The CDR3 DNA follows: TGTGCCGCCGAGGGCAACTTGAACACTGAAGCTTTCTTT. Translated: CAAEGNLNTEAFF. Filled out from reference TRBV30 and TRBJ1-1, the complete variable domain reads SQTIHQWPATLVQPVGSPLSLECTVEGTSNPNLYWYRQAAGRGLQLLFYSVGIGQISSEVPQNLSASRPQDRQFILSSKKLLLSDSGFYLCAAEGNLNTEAFFGQGTRLTVV.

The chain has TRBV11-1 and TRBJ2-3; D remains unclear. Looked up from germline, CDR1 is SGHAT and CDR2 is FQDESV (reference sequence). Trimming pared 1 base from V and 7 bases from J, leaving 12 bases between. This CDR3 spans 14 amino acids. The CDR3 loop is CASSLGLAINTQYF. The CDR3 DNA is TGTGCCAGCAGCTTAGGCCTGGCAATAAATACGCAGTATTTT.

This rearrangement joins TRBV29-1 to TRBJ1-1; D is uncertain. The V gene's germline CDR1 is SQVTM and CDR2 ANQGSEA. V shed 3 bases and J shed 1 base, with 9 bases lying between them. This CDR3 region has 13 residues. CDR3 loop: CSVEISRNTEAFF. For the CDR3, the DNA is TGCAGCGTTGAGATATCCAGGAACACTGAAGCTTTCTTT.

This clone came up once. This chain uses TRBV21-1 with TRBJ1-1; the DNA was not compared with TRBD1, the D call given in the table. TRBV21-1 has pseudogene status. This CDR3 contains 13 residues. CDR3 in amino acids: CASSTYRNTEAFF. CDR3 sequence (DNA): TGTGCCAGCAGCACCTACAGGAACACTGAAGCTTTCTTT.

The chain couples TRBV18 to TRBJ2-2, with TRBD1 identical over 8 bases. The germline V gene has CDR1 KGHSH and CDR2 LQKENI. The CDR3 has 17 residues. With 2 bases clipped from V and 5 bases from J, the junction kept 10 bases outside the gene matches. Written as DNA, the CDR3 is TGTGCCAGCTCACCAAAGTTTCCAGGGGGCCGTACCGGGGAGCTGTTTTTT. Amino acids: CASSPKFPGGRTGELFF.

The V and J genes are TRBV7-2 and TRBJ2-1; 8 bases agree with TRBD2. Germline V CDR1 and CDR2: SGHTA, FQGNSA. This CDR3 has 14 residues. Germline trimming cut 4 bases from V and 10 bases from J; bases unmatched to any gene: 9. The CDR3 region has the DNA TGTGCCAGCAGCTCCGTGATCCCTAGCGGGGAGCAGTTCTTC. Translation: CASSSVIPSGEQFF.

The CDR3 nucleotides are TGCGCCAGCAGCTTGGGGGTGCTGGACAGCAAGTACTTC. This gives the protein CASSLGVLDSKYF. The gene calls are TRBV5-1 and TRBJ2-5; D possibly corresponds to TRBD1 (6 bases). Germline CDR1 and CDR2: SGHRS and YFSETQ. Trimming cost V 0 bases and J 12 bases, with 15 bases left between them. CDR3 size: 13 residues.

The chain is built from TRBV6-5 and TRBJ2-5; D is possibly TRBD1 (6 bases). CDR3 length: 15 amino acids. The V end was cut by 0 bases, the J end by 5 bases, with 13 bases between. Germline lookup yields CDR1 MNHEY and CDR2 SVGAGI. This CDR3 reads CASSYSLAGVETQYF. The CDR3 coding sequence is TGTGCCAGCAGTTACTCCTTGGCAGGGGTGGAGACCCAGTACTTC.